This T cell receptor (beta chain) derives from a study of blood T cells in healthy people across ages. General study points: PBMCs left unsorted prevented a conclusive naive versus antigen-experienced comparison.

There were healthy Caucasian individuals from Russia, aged roughly 6 to 90, serving as donors. A minimum of 6 million PBMCs was isolated per sample. As for this clonotype: The antigen is unknown.

Primers used in a second PCR of about 7 to 12 cycles were a sample-barcoded 5' primer and a J-beta primer mix. TCRdb re-called the 5' RACE reads with MiXCR, one entry per CDR3 protein. The sample gives hundreds of thousands of distinct CDR3 sequences, around 62% of which show up once; roughly 26% is in the top ten. This CDR3 region has 14 residues. Germline V gene sequence: CDR1 SQVTM, CDR2 ANQGSEA. J was trimmed by 5 bases and V by 3 bases; bases with no gene match: 7. V gene TRBV29-1 combines with J gene TRBJ2-1, with TRBD1 matching 7 bases. Sequencing was performed on blood. The TCR comes from a man aged 30-40 years in good health. CDR3 DNA: TGCAGCGTTGATCAAACAGGGGTTAACAATGAGCAGTTCTTC. This codes for CSVDQTGVNNEQFF.